The 12 T cell receptor beta chains below come from one sample, sequenced in a study of response to subunit inactivated influenza vaccine. TCRdb re-called the RT-PCR reads through MiXCR, storing one row per CDR3 protein. The sample records around 570,000 distinct CDR3 sequences, approximately 7.6% being singletons. The source material was PBMCs from blood, sampled around 2 years after vaccination. Every receptor here comes from a man between 50 and 75 years old who received an inactivated influenza vaccine.

Only a few counts were recorded for this clonotype. The chain employs TRBV10-3 and TRBJ2-5, with no clear D. V lost 1 base and J 5 bases, leaving 11 bases between the germline ends. The germline V gene encodes CDR1 ENHRY and CDR2 SYGVKD. The CDR3 sequence is 14 residues long. The CDR3 region is CAISEFDARETQYF. The CDR3 DNA is TGTGCCATCAGTGAGTTTGACGCCCGGGAGACCCAGTACTTC.

The sample holds many counts of this clonotype. This chain links TRBV24-1 with TRBJ1-5; D is undetermined. The germline gives CDR1 KGHDR, CDR2 SFDVKD. The CDR3 runs 13 residues. V was trimmed by 9 bases and J by 2 bases, leaving 10 bases between them. The CDR3: CATSRDGNQPQHF. The DNA for the CDR3 is TGTGCCACCTCTAGGGATGGCAATCAGCCCCAGCATTTT.

This clonotype was seen a handful of times. The chain recombines TRBV12-3 or TRBV12-4 with TRBJ2-6; no clear D. V was clipped by 6 bases and J by 14 bases, with 17 bases between them. The CDR3 spans 13 residues. In DNA, the CDR3 is TGTGCCAGCAGCCGAGGCGCCCGCAGCATCCTGACTTTC. As protein: CASSRGARSILTF.

The sample holds many counts of this clonotype. The gene calls are TRBV5-1 and TRBJ2-3; 7 bases align to TRBD1. The germline gives CDR1 SGHRS, CDR2 YFSETQ. The V gene end was trimmed by 3 bases and the J gene end by 3 bases; junction bases not matched to a gene: 4. This CDR3 is 14 amino acids long. The CDR3 nucleotides are TGCGCCAGCAGCTACTGGGACAGAACAGATACGCAGTATTTT. This codes for CASSYWDRTDTQYF.

This clonotype was counted at least ten times. The chain is built from TRBV7-9 and TRBJ2-7; the match to TRBD1 covers 8 bases. V shed 4 bases and J 1 base; nucleotides not matched to a gene: 9. This CDR3 contains 16 residues. Looked up from germline, CDR1 is SEHNR and CDR2 is FQNEAQ (reference sequence). The CDR3 reads CASSSTSDRASYEQYF. As DNA, the CDR3 is TGTGCCAGCAGCTCTACGTCGGACAGGGCTTCCTACGAGCAGTACTTC. The whole variable domain, remainder taken from reference TRBV7-9 and TRBJ2-7, is DTGVSQNPRHKITKRGQNVTFRCDPISEHNRLYWYRQTLGQGPEFLTYFQNEAQLEKSRLLSDRFSAERPKGSFSTLEIQRTEQGDSAMYLCASSSTSDRASYEQYFGPGTRLTVT.

The chain recombines TRBV6-2 or TRBV6-3 with TRBJ1-1; TRBD1 aligns across 10 bases. In germline, CDR1 is MNHEY, CDR2 SVGEGT. V dropped 9 bases and J dropped 1; count of bases not matched to a gene: 11. The length of the CDR3 is 16 residues. The chain's CDR3 is CARWNQGTGANTEAFF. The CDR3 bases are TGTGCCAGATGGAACCAAGGGACAGGGGCGAACACTGAAGCTTTCTTT.

This chain links TRBV4-2 with TRBJ2-1; D unresolved. The V gene's germline CDR1 is LGHNA and CDR2 YNFKEQ. CDR3 length: 14 residues. Trimming cost V 0 bases and J 6 bases, with 9 bases left between them. The CDR3 is CASSQEERSNEQFF. Here the CDR3 DNA reads TGTGCCAGCAGCCAAGAGGAGCGATCCAATGAGCAGTTCTTC.

This clonotype came up a few times. The chain is built from TRBV10-3 and TRBJ1-2; 8 bases align to TRBD1. This CDR3 has 13 residues. V dropped 6 bases and J dropped 7; count of bases not matched to a gene: 7. Germline CDR1 ENHRY, CDR2 SYGVKD. CDR3 residues: CAIRSDRASGYTF. The CDR3 nucleotides are TGTGCCATCAGGTCGGACAGGGCTTCTGGCTACACCTTC.

This clonotype has ten or more counts. J is TRBJ2-5 and V is TRBV28; tentative D call: TRBD1 (6 bases). V gave up 6 bases and J gave up 5 bases, with 16 bases separating them. CDR1 MDHEN and CDR2 SYDVKM come from the germline V gene. The CDR3 has 14 residues. The CDR3 bases are TGTGCCAGCAGCGCCGGACAGACCAGGGAGACCCAGTACTTC. Protein sequence: CASSAGQTRETQYF.

This clonotype has ten or more counts. The chain couples TRBV10-3 to TRBJ1-1; 7 bases align to TRBD1. In germline, CDR1 is ENHRY, CDR2 SYGVKD. J lost 0 bases, V lost 7 bases, and 2 bases had no gene match. The CDR3 has 13 residues. The CDR3 reads CAIKTGVNTEAFF. The CDR3 region has the DNA TGTGCCATCAAAACAGGGGTGAACACTGAAGCTTTCTTT.

This clonotype came up many times. The chain is built from TRBV10-2 and TRBJ2-7, with D perhaps matching TRBD2 (6 bases). Trimming removed 3 bases at V and 3 bases at J, with 24 bases between. CDR1 and CDR2 (germline): WSHSY, SAAADI. The CDR3 length is 18 residues. For the CDR3, the DNA is TGCGCCAGCAGTGAATCGAGTATGGGCCTAGCGATTAGCTACGAGCAGTACTTC. It translates to CASSESSMGLAISYEQYF.

This clonotype was seen more than once but under ten times. The CDR3 sequence is CASSQGGLANNEQFF. CDR3 nucleotide sequence: TGTGCCAGCAGCCAAGGGGGACTAGCAAACAATGAGCAGTTCTTC. This chain joins TRBV3-1 and TRBJ2-1; TRBD2 agrees at 9 bases. V was clipped by 1 base and J by 5 bases; unmatched bases: 3. This CDR3 has 15 residues. Germline lookup yields CDR1 LGHDT and CDR2 YNNKEL (reference sequence).